This TCR beta chain originates from a study of blood T cell repertoires in COVID-19. Study at large: The samples span acute and convalescent COVID-19 from the United States, Italy and Spain. T cells, B-cell-depleted T cells, or PBMCs supplied cDNA or gDNA.

The method was immunoSEQ multiplex PCR; TCRdb's version includes in-frame clones alone and lacks a portion of them. The top ten clones hold under 2% of a sample with about 230,000 clones, more than 80% of them seen once. The junction had 2 bases not matched to a gene; V was cut back by 4 bases and J by 0 bases. Germline loops: CDR1 SGDLS, CDR2 YYNGEE. The length of the CDR3 is 15 residues. Recovered status in Cohort 3 required two negative PCRs, clearance, or symptom resolution. The receptor's source is a man in his 60s who had recovered from COVID-19. The source material was PBMCs or T cells enriched from blood (not recorded which). The rearrangement links TRBV9 to TRBJ1-5, with 9 bases fitting TRBD1. CDR3 residues: CASSRTGDSNQPQHF. The CDR3, as DNA: TGTGCCAGCAGCCGGACAGGGGATAGCAATCAGCCCCAGCATTTT.